These 14 T cell receptor beta chains were all obtained from the same sample, sequenced in a study of CD8 T cells in ankylosing spondylitis. One entry per CDR3 protein results from TCRdb running MiXCR on the 5' RACE reads. Of 150,000 to 200,000 distinct CDR3 sequences in the sample, about 20% were seen once. The sample comprised blood, either unsorted or a sorted T cell fraction (not recorded which). The receptors were sampled from a male donor aged 5 to 30 with ankylosing spondylitis or in good health (not recorded which).

This clonotype was seen at least ten times. V is TRBV19 and J is TRBJ2-1; 9 bases align to TRBD2. This CDR3 contains 17 residues. With V trimmed by 4 bases and J by 0 bases, 7 bases remained unmatched. Germline CDR1 LNHDA, CDR2 SQIVND (reference sequence). The CDR3 DNA follows: TGTGCCAGTAGTAGGATAGCGGGAGCCTTCTCCTACAATGAGCAGTTCTTC. This encodes CASSRIAGAFSYNEQFF.

This clonotype was picked up a small number of times. V usage is TRBV20-1 and J usage is TRBJ2-7; D is tentatively TRBD1 or TRBD2 (6 bases each). CDR3 length equals 16 residues. V was shortened by 0 bases and J by 4 bases, with 19 bases between the two germline ends. The germline CDR1 and CDR2 sequences are DFQATT and SNEGSKA (reference sequence). DNA for the CDR3: TGCAGTGCTAGAGATCCGTCCGGCAGGGGAGGTTACGAGCAGTACTTC. As protein: CSARDPSGRGGYEQYF.

V gene TRBV20-1 combines with J gene TRBJ2-1, with a weak D call TRBD2 (6 bases). The ends were cut back, 1 base at V and 6 bases at J, with 16 bases in the middle. Germline CDR1 reads DFQATT; CDR2 reads SNEGSKA (reference sequence). The length of the CDR3 is 15 residues. CDR3 sequence: CSARGGREKLNEQFF. In nucleotides, the CDR3 is TGCAGTGCTAGAGGTGGACGGGAGAAACTCAATGAGCAGTTCTTC.

There are many counts of this clonotype. The chain joins TRBV4-1 to TRBJ2-7; the D gene is possibly TRBD1 (6 bases). V was cut by 0 bases and J by 0 bases, with 12 bases left in between. The CDR3 spans 16 residues. The germline CDR1 and CDR2 sequences are MGHRA and YSYEKL. The CDR3 spells CASSQEPDSRSYEQYF. The CDR3 region has the DNA TGCGCCAGCAGCCAAGAACCGGACAGCCGCTCCTACGAGCAGTACTTC.

The chain is built from TRBV20-1 and TRBJ1-1; D is unresolved. CDR3 length equals 15 residues. Germline-derived CDR1 and CDR2 are DFQATT and SNEGSKA (reference sequence). V was shortened by 0 bases and J by 0 bases, with 11 bases between the two germline ends. CDR3 nucleotides: TGCAGTGCTAGAGATCGTCGAAACTTGAACACTGAAGCTTTCTTT. Protein: CSARDRRNLNTEAFF.

This clonotype was recorded at least ten times. This chain uses TRBV19 with TRBJ2-7; D uncertain. Trimming pared 8 bases from V and 0 bases from J, leaving 5 bases between. This CDR3 spans 11 amino acids. Germline loops: CDR1 LNHDA, CDR2 SQIVND (reference sequence). The CDR3, as DNA: TGTGCCAGTGGGGTCTCCTACGAGCAGTACTTC. Translated: CASGVSYEQYF.

This clonotype was observed at least ten times. The genes are TRBV4-3 and TRBJ2-7, with D unclear. Germline V gives CDR1 LGHNA, CDR2 YSLEER. V gave up 0 bases and J gave up 4 bases, with 16 bases separating them. This CDR3 is 16 amino acids long. CDR3 coding DNA: TGCGCCAGCAGCCAAGAGCCGCGAGTCATGGAATACGAGCAGTACTTC. Translating it yields CASSQEPRVMEYEQYF.

The V and J genes are TRBV30 and TRBJ2-7; D is uncertain. V was cut by 4 bases and J by 2 bases, with 9 bases left in between. This CDR3 has 12 residues. CDR1 is GTSNPN, CDR2 SVGIG, per germline (reference sequence). CDR3 bases: TGTGCCTGGATCCACGGTACCTACGAGCAGTACTTC. It yields the protein CAWIHGTYEQYF.

In this sample, this clonotype turned up many times. The chain joins TRBV21-1 to TRBJ2-5; the D call of TRBD1 is as the table states it, not checked on the DNA. TRBV21-1 is a listed pseudogene. The CDR3 contains 14 residues. The CDR3 nucleotides are TGTGCCAGCAGCAAGCAGGGCATTCAAGAGACCCAGTACTTC. It encodes CASSKQGIQETQYF.

This clonotype was counted a few times. This sequence joins TRBV20-1 and TRBJ2-7, with D maybe TRBD1 (5 bases). CDR1 is DFQATT, CDR2 SNEGSKA, per germline (reference sequence). CDR3 length: 13 residues. V gave up 1 base and J gave up 2 bases, with 9 bases separating them. The CDR3 DNA sequence: TGCAGTGCTAGAGTGTCAGGGACCTACGAGCAGTACGTC. This translates into CSARVSGTYEQYV.

V gene TRBV30 combines with J gene TRBJ2-7; TRBD1 or TRBD2 may be the D gene (5 bases each). This CDR3 is built from 11 residues. V was shortened by 1 base and J by 5 bases, with 6 bases between the two germline ends. Germline V gene sequence: CDR1 GTSNPN, CDR2 SVGIG (reference sequence). CDR3: CAWSEGHEQYF. CDR3 coding DNA: TGTGCCTGGAGTGAGGGACACGAGCAGTACTTC. The full variable domain, rest sourced from reference TRBV30 and TRBJ2-7, is SQTIHQWPATLVQPVGSPLSLECTVEGTSNPNLYWYRQAAGRGLQLLFYSVGIGQISSEVPQNLSASRPQDRQFILSSKKLLLSDSGFYLCAWSEGHEQYFGPGTRLTVT.

This clonotype was seen at least ten times. The J gene is TRBJ2-3, the V gene TRBV2, with D perhaps TRBD1 or TRBD2 (6 bases each). Per the germline V gene, CDR1 is SNHLY and CDR2 is FYNNEI. This CDR3 has 15 amino acids. The V gene lost 6 bases and the J gene lost 6 bases, with 19 bases spanning the gap. In nucleotides, the CDR3 is TGTGCCAGCAGGGTCAGGACGGGGGCCCGTGATACGCAGTATTTT. It codes for CASRVRTGARDTQYF. The whole variable domain, filled in from reference TRBV2 and TRBJ2-3, reads EPEVTQTPSHQVTQMGQEVILRCVPISNHLYFYWYRQILGQKVEFLVSFYNNEISEKSEIFDDQFSVERPDGSNFTLKIRSTKLEDSAMYFCASRVRTGARDTQYFGPGTRLTVL.

This clonotype showed up many times. The V call is TRBV5-6, the J call TRBJ1-1; possible D gene TRBD1, 6 bases. The ends were cut back, 0 bases at V and 5 bases at J, with 11 bases in the middle. CDR3 length equals 14 residues. Germline assignment: CDR1 SGHDT and CDR2 YYEEEE. CDR3 sequence reads: CASSLGLQGTEAFF. The DNA of the CDR3 is TGTGCCAGCAGCTTGGGCCTACAGGGAACTGAAGCTTTCTTT.

This clonotype showed up many times. CDR3 protein: CAWRIDRVKSPLHF. The CDR3 bases are TGTGCCTGGAGAATCGACAGGGTTAAGTCACCCCTCCACTTT. The rearrangement uses TRBV30 and TRBJ1-6; 7 bases fit TRBD1. With V trimmed by 3 bases and J by 10 bases, 9 bases remained unmatched. Germline V gene sequence: CDR1 GTSNPN, CDR2 SVGIG (reference sequence). This CDR3 contains 14 residues.